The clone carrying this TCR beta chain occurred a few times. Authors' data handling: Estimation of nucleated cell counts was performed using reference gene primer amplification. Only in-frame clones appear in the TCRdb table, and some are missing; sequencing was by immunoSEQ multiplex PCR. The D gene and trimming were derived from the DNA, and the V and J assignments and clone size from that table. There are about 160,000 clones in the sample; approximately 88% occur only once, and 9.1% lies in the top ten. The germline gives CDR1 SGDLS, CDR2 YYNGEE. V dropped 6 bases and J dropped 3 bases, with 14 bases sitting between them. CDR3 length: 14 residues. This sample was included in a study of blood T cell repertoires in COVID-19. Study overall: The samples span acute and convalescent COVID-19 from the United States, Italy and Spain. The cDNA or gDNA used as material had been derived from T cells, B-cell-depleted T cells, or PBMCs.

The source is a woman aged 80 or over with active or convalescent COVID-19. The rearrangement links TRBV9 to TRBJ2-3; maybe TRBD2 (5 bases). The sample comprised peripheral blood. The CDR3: CASNWNGNTDTQYF. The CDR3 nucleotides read TGTGCCAGCAATTGGAACGGGAATACAGATACGCAGTATTTT. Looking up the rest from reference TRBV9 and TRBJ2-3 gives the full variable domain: DSGVTQTPKHLITATGQRVTLRCSPRSGDLSVYWYQQSLDQGLQFLIQYYNGEERAKGNILERFSAQQFPDLHSELNLSSLELGDSALYFCASNWNGNTDTQYFGPGTRLTVL.